The 25 T cell receptor beta chains listed next were all sequenced from one sample in a study of T cell repertoires in cytomegalovirus infection. These receptors' targets are unknown. TCRdb passed the reads through MiXCR, listing each CDR3 protein once. The profile covers approximately 590,000 distinct CDR3 sequences, with almost 40% appearing a single time and about half taken by the ten largest. Sequences were derived from cultured PBMCs, sampled from culture after CMV antigen stimulation. The origin of the receptors is a human donor in good health (CMV status not recorded). Some clones in this sample may be carry-over from other donors' samples.

The rearrangement joins TRBV20-1 to TRBJ2-1; no firm D call. This CDR3 has 13 amino acids. Germline CDR1 is DFQATT and CDR2 is SNEGSKA (reference sequence). The V gene lost 7 bases and the J gene lost 0 bases, with 10 bases spanning the gap. The CDR3 reads CSGKILSYNEQFF. The CDR3 DNA sequence: TGCAGTGGCAAGATCCTCTCCTACAATGAGCAGTTCTTC.

The gene calls are TRBV14 and TRBJ2-1; tentatively, D is TRBD2 (6 bases). The V end was cut by 4 bases, the J end by 5 bases, with 21 bases between. The CDR3 loop spans 17 amino acids. CDR1 is SGHDN and CDR2 is FVKESK in the germline V gene. CDR3 DNA: TGTGCCAGCAGCCGAAAAATCCTAGCGTCTCTAAACAATGAGCAGTTCTTC. Its translation is CASSRKILASLNNEQFF.

The V gene is TRBV19, the J gene TRBJ1-4; 7 bases are a match to TRBD1. Trimming cost V 5 bases and J 8 bases; bases outside gene matches: 11. The CDR3 contains 15 residues. CDR1 and CDR2 (germline): LNHDA, SQIVND (reference sequence). CDR3 coding DNA: TGTGCCAGTAGTCGGCGGGGGACAGTAGACGAAAAACTGTTTTTT. This sequence encodes CASSRRGTVDEKLFF.

This chain uses TRBV7-2 with TRBJ2-7; 7 bases fit TRBD1. This CDR3 has 14 residues. CDR1 is SGHTA, CDR2 FQGNSA, per germline. V shed 2 bases, J shed 3 bases, and the junction held 4 bases outside the gene matches. This CDR3 reads CASSLWAGGYEQYF. In DNA, the CDR3 is TGTGCCAGCAGCTTATGGGCAGGGGGCTACGAGCAGTACTTC.

The chain joins TRBV20-1 to TRBJ2-3; possible D gene TRBD2, 6 bases. The CDR3 length is 14 residues. The V end lost 8 bases, the J end lost 2 bases, and 17 bases lay between the germline ends. The V gene's germline CDR1 is DFQATT and CDR2 SNEGSKA (reference sequence). CDR3 coding DNA: TGCAGTTCAATTCAGGAGGGAGCCACAGATACGCAGTATTTT. Translation gives CSSIQEGATDTQYF.

The CDR3 region is CASSPPGTGLGNSPLHF. The CDR3 DNA reads TGTGCCAGCTCACCTCCCGGGACAGGTTTGGGTAATTCACCCCTCCACTTT. The rearrangement uses TRBV18 and TRBJ1-6; 8 bases fit TRBD1. CDR1 and CDR2 from the germline V gene are KGHSH and LQKENI. The junction had 10 bases not matched to a gene; V was cut back by 3 bases and J by 6 bases. The CDR3 extends over 17 amino acids.

This clonotype occurred a few times. J is TRBJ2-5 and V is TRBV10-3; 10 bases match TRBD2. The CDR3 consists of 15 residues. Germline lookup yields CDR1 ENHRY and CDR2 SYGVKD. V lost 6 bases and J lost 2; bases outside the gene matches: 6. The CDR3 region is CAISGQLAGQETQYF. The CDR3 region has the DNA TGTGCCATCAGCGGACAACTAGCGGGACAAGAGACCCAGTACTTC.

This chain links TRBV7-2 with TRBJ1-6; TRBD1 is a possible D gene (5 bases). V was cut by 4 bases and J by 18 bases, with 19 bases left in between. From germline, CDR1 is SGHTA and CDR2 FQGNSA. The CDR3 has 13 amino acids. The CDR3: CASSSYLGQEGHF. For the CDR3, the DNA is TGTGCCAGCAGCTCCTATTTGGGGCAGGAGGGCCACTTT.

The table lists this clonotype with a few counts. The chain is built from TRBV7-8 and TRBJ2-5; the D gene is possibly TRBD2 (5 bases). The CDR3 runs to 18 residues. V was shortened by 1 base and J by 2 bases, with 20 bases between the two germline ends. Germline V CDR1 and CDR2: SGHVS, FQNEAQ. The CDR3 DNA reads as TGTGCCAGCAGCTTAGGCACAGCGCTGCGGGCCCCTCAAGAGACCCAGTACTTC. Its translation: CASSLGTALRAPQETQYF. The full variable domain, rest sourced from reference TRBV7-8 and TRBJ2-5, is GAGVSQSPRYKVAKRGQDVALRCDPISGHVSLFWYQQALGQGPEFLTYFQNEAQLDKSGLPSDRFFAERPEGSVSTLKIQRTQQEDSAVYLCASSLGTALRAPQETQYFGPGTRLLVL.

This clonotype was detected a few times. At one boundary the junction diverges from the germline segment, which might be a read error. The gene calls are TRBV7-9 and TRBJ2-7; perhaps TRBD1 as D (6 bases). The CDR3 has 12 residues. The V gene's germline CDR1 is SEHNR and CDR2 FQNEAQ (reference sequence). The CDR3 sequence: CASSLAGEEQYF. The CDR3 nucleotides read TGTGCCAGCAGTTTAGCAGGGGAAGAGCAGTACTTC.

The chain uses TRBV7-8 and TRBJ1-3; possible D gene TRBD1, 5 bases. From germline, CDR1 is SGHVS and CDR2 FQNEAQ. This CDR3 spans 15 amino acids. Trimming left V 1 base short and J 1 base short, with 8 bases between. The CDR3 sequence is CASSLEEGSGNTIYF. In nucleotides, the CDR3 is TGTGCCAGCAGCTTAGAGGAGGGGTCTGGAAACACCATATATTTT.

This sequence joins TRBV7-6 and TRBJ2-3; D uncertain. The CDR3 contains 14 residues. V gave up 4 bases and J gave up 2 bases, with 10 bases separating them. The germline gives CDR1 SGHVS, CDR2 FNYEAQ. The CDR3 protein is CASSWGSVTDTQYF. The CDR3 DNA follows: TGTGCCAGCAGCTGGGGTTCGGTCACAGATACGCAGTATTTT.

The sample holds many counts of this clonotype. The chain carries TRBV7-2 and TRBJ2-7; D might be TRBD1 (6 bases). The CDR3 length is 14 residues. CDR1 and CDR2 (germline): SGHTA, FQGNSA. Between the trimmed V and J ends, which lost 6 bases and 3 bases, there was a span of 15 bases. The chain's CDR3 is CASRPDSGRYEQYF. The CDR3 coding sequence is TGTGCCAGCAGACCGGACAGCGGCCGCTACGAGCAGTACTTC.

The table lists this clonotype with a count of one. The J gene is TRBJ2-7, the V gene TRBV7-2, with D tentatively TRBD1 (6 bases). Deletions cut 5 bases from V and 7 bases from J, with 15 bases between. Germline CDR1 SGHTA, CDR2 FQGNSA. The CDR3 is made up of 13 amino acids. DNA of the CDR3: TGTGCCAGCAGCCTTGGACAGTTTTTAGAGCAGTACTTC. It is translated as CASSLGQFLEQYF.

The V gene is TRBV14, the J gene TRBJ2-1, with a tentative D call TRBD2 (6 bases). The V end was cut by 3 bases, the J end by 7 bases, with 22 bases between. Germline loops: CDR1 SGHDN, CDR2 FVKESK. This CDR3 contains 17 residues. The CDR3 here is CASSHRQRTGVWNEQFF. DNA of the CDR3: TGTGCCAGCAGCCATAGGCAAAGAACGGGGGTGTGGAATGAGCAGTTCTTC.

V and J are TRBV12-3 or TRBV12-4 and TRBJ2-1, with 16 bases matching TRBD2. The CDR3 spans 15 residues. V trimming: 6 bases; J trimming: 7 bases; junction bases outside the gene matches: 3. CDR3 sequence reads: CASRGTSGRGNEQFF. Written as DNA, the CDR3 is TGTGCCAGCAGAGGGACTAGCGGGAGGGGGAATGAGCAGTTCTTC.

This clonotype was observed a few times. The V gene is TRBV12-3 or TRBV12-4, the J gene TRBJ2-5, with TRBD1 as a possible D gene (5 bases). CDR3 size: 15 residues. Trimming removed 2 bases at V and 1 base at J, with 11 bases between. CDR3 sequence reads: CASSLNGQLQETQYF. The CDR3 nucleotides are TGTGCCAGCAGTTTAAACGGACAACTCCAAGAGACCCAGTACTTC.

The chain carries TRBV12-3 or TRBV12-4 and TRBJ1-2; 9 nucleotides align to TRBD1. There are 15 residues in the CDR3. The junction had 5 bases not matched to a gene; V was cut back by 2 bases and J by 4 bases. The CDR3 region is CASSLWDRASYGYTF. CDR3 sequence (DNA): TGTGCCAGCAGTTTATGGGACAGGGCTAGCTATGGCTACACCTTC.

The chain employs TRBV27 and TRBJ1-4; D unclear. Germline CDR1 MNHEY, CDR2 SMNVEV (reference sequence). The CDR3 length is 14 residues. V lost 8 bases and J 1 base, leaving 11 bases between the germline ends. The CDR3 DNA follows: TGTGCCAGCGCCCCCAGGAGAACTAATGAAAAACTGTTTTTT. Translation: CASAPRRTNEKLFF.

The chain uses TRBV7-9 and TRBJ1-1; no firm D call. In germline, CDR1 is SEHNR, CDR2 FQNEAQ (reference sequence). Trimming shortened V by 2 bases and J by 8 bases, and 24 bases separated the two germline ends. The CDR3 runs to 17 residues. CDR3 bases: TGTGCCAGCAGCTTATTCCTCGGAGGGTGGGCCGTTTCGGAAGCTTTCTTT. This gives the protein CASSLFLGGWAVSEAFF.

The rearrangement links TRBV5-4 to TRBJ2-1, with 11 bases matching TRBD2. Trimming at V came to 4 bases and at J to 7 bases, leaving 10 bases not matched to a gene. The germline V gene encodes CDR1 SGHNT and CDR2 YYREEE (reference sequence). The CDR3 covers 16 residues. This chain's CDR3 is CASSDPTSGGGNEQFF. The CDR3 nucleotides are TGTGCCAGCAGCGATCCAACTAGCGGGGGTGGGAATGAGCAGTTCTTC.

CDR3 bases: TGCGCCAGCAGCCAAGCAAGCGGGAGGACGACCTACAATGAGCAGTTCTTC. Its translation: CASSQASGRTTYNEQFF. The rearrangement links TRBV4-1 to TRBJ2-1; 9 bases line up with TRBD2. V shed 1 base, J shed 2 bases, and the junction held 6 bases outside the gene matches. CDR1 MGHRA and CDR2 YSYEKL come from the germline V gene. The CDR3 loop spans 17 amino acids.

The chain has TRBV7-2 and TRBJ2-1; no definite D call. V was pared by 5 bases and J by 10 bases, with 15 bases between. From germline, CDR1 is SGHTA and CDR2 FQGNSA. This CDR3 spans 13 amino acids. Here the CDR3 reads CASSLTIAREQFF. The CDR3, as DNA: TGTGCCAGCAGCCTAACCATAGCCAGGGAGCAGTTCTTC.

This clonotype was observed a few times. The rearrangement uses TRBV7-8 and TRBJ1-6, with unresolved D. V lost 5 bases to trimming and J lost 8 bases, with 16 bases between them. Germline CDR1 is SGHVS and CDR2 is FQNEAQ. This CDR3 spans 15 amino acids. CDR3 DNA: TGTGCCAGCAGCCGACGAGCGGTCCGAGATTCACCCCTCCACTTT. It encodes CASSRRAVRDSPLHF.

This clonotype has only a few counts. The rearrangement links TRBV12-5 to TRBJ2-7, with 8 bases lining up with TRBD1. With 7 bases clipped from V and 6 bases from J, the junction kept 14 bases outside the gene matches. In germline, CDR1 is LGHNT, CDR2 FRNRAP. The length of the CDR3 is 15 residues. CDR3 residues: CASALAGQEGVEQYF. The CDR3, as DNA: TGTGCTAGTGCCCTCGCGGGACAGGAAGGGGTCGAGCAGTACTTC.